This T cell receptor beta chain originates from a study of T cell responses to AZD1222 COVID-19 vaccine. Whole-study results and caveats: Baseline serology detected seropositivity in only a handful of AZD1222 recipients.

About this clone: Its target is unknown. This sample includes further DNA sequences coding for the same CDR3.

Trimming stripped 1 base from V and 7 bases from J, with 11 bases between. The CDR3 has 14 amino acids. Per germline, CDR1 MDHEN and CDR2 SYDVKM. Libraries were prepared by immunoSEQ multiplex PCR; TCRdb keeps only in-frame clonotypes and omits some of them. The data hold 95,000 to 150,000 clones, with around 91% observed a single time. The sequence was obtained from an adult in good health. The sequencing here drew on peripheral blood, taken on day 0 of AZD1222 vaccination. This chain links TRBV28 with TRBJ1-5, with D hard to call. In DNA form, the CDR3 reads TGTGCCAGCAGTTTATTACGGGGAAACCAGCCCCAGCATTTT. Its translation is CASSLLRGNQPQHF.